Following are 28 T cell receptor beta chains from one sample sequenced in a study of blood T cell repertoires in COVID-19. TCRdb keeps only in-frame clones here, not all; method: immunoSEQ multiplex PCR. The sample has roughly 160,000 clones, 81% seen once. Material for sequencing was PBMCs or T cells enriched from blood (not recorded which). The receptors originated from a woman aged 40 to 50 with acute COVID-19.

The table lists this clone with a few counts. The CDR3 bases are TGCGCCAGCAGCGTATTGACTGCCCAGGAGCAGTTCTTC. Its protein is CASSVLTAQEQFF. The chain is built from TRBV5-1 and TRBJ2-1; the D is unclear. The CDR3 loop spans 13 amino acids. Trimming pared 4 bases from V and 10 bases from J, leaving 15 bases between. Germline assignment: CDR1 SGHRS and CDR2 YFSETQ.

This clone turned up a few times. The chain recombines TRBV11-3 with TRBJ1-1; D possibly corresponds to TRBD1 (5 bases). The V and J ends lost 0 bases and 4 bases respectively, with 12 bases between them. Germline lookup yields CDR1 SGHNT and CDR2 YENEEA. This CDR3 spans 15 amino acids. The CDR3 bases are TGTGCCAGCAGCTTAGAGGGACTTCCGGGCACTGAAGCTTTCTTT. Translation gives CASSLEGLPGTEAFF.

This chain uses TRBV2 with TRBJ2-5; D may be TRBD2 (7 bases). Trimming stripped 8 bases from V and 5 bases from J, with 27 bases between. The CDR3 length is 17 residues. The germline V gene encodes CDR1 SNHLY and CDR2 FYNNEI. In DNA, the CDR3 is TGTGCCAGCGGGGGGCGGGACTACGTTTTAGGTGTTGAGACCCAGTACTTC. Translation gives CASGGRDYVLGVETQYF.

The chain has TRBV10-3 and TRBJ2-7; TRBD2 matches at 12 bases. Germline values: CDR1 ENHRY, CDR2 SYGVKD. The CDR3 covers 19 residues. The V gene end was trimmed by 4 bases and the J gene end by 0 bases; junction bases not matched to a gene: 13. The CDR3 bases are TGTGCCATCAGTGTTGTTCCTAGCGGGAGGGCGGGGAGCTCCTACGAGCAGTACTTC. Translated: CAISVVPSGRAGSSYEQYF.

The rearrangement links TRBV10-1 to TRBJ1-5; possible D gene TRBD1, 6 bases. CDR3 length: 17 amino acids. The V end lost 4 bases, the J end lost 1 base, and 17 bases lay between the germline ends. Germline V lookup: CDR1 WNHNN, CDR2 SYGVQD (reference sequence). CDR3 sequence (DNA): TGCGCCAGCAGTGGGGGAACCAGGGGAGGGAGCAATCAGCCCCAGCATTTT. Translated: CASSGGTRGGSNQPQHF.

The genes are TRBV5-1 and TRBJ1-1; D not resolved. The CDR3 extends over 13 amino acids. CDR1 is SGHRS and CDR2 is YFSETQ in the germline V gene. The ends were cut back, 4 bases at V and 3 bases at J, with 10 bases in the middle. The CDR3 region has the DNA TGCGCCAGCAGCCCCATGCCGGACACTGAAGCTTTCTTT. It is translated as CASSPMPDTEAFF.

CDR3: CASSLTSGRPYEQYF. CDR3 DNA: TGTGCCAGCAGCTTGACTAGCGGGCGGCCCTACGAGCAGTACTTC. The rearrangement links TRBV7-9 to TRBJ2-7, with 10 bases aligning to TRBD2. Per the germline V gene, CDR1 is SEHNR and CDR2 is FQNEAQ (reference sequence). The CDR3 runs 15 residues. Losses at the gene ends were 3 bases for V and 2 bases for J; bases not matched to a gene: 4.

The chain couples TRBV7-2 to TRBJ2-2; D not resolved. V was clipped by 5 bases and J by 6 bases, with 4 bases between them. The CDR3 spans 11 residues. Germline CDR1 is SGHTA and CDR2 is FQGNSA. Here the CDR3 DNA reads TGTGCCAGCAGCCCAGCCGGGGAGCTGTTTTTT. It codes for CASSPAGELFF.

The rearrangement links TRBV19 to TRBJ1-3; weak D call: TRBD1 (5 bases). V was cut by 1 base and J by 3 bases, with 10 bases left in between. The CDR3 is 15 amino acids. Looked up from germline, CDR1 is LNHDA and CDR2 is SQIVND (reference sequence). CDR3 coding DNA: TGTGCCAGTAGTATAGGACAGTTCAGTGGAAACACCATATATTTT. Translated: CASSIGQFSGNTIYF. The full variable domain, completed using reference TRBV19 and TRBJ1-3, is DGGITQSPKYLFRKEGQNVTLSCEQNLNHDAMYWYRQDPGQGLRLIYYSQIVNDFQKGDIAEGYSVSREKKESFPLTVTSAQKNPTAFYLCASSIGQFSGNTIYFGEGSWLTVV.

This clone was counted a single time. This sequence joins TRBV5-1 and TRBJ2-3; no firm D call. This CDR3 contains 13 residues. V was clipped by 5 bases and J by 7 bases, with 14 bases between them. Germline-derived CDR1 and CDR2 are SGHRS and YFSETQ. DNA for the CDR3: TGCGCCAGCAGAGAGGCTGATCGCTATACGCAGTATTTT. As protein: CASREADRYTQYF.

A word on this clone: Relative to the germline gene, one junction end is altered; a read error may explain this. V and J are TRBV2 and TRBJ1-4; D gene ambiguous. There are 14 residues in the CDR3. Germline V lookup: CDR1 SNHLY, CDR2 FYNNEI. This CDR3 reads CASNLGPANEKLFF. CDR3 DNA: TGTGCAAGCAACCTTGGGCCTGCTAATGAAAAACTGTTTTTT.

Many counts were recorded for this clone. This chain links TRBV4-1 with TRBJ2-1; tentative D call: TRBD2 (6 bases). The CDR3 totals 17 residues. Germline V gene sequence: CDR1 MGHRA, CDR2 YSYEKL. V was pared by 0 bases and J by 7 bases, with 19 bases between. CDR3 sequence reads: CASSQERWQGSGNEQFF. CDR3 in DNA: TGCGCCAGCAGCCAAGAGAGATGGCAAGGGAGCGGGAATGAGCAGTTCTTC.

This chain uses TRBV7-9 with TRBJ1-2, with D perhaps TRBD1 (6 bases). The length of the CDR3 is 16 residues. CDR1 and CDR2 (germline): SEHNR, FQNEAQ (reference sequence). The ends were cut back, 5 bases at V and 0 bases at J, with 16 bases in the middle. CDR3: CASSEGGTAANYGYTF. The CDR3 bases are TGTGCCAGCAGCGAAGGGGGAACCGCCGCTAACTATGGCTACACCTTC.

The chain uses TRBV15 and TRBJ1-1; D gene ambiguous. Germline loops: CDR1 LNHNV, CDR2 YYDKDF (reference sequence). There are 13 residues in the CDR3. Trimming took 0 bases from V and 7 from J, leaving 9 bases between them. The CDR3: CATSREKQSEAFF. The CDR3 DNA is TGTGCCACCAGCAGAGAGAAACAGAGTGAAGCTTTCTTT.

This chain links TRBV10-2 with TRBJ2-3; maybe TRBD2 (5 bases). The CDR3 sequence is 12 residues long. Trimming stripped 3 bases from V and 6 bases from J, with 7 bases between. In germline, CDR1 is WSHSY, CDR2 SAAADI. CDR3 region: CASSDRGDTQYF. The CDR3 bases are TGCGCCAGCAGTGATCGAGGGGATACGCAGTATTTT.

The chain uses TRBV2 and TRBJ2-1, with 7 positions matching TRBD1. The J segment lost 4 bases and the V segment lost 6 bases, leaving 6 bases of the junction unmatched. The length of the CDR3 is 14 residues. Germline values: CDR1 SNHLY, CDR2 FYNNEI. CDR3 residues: CASRLEQGYNEQFF. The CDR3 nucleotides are TGTGCCAGCAGGCTTGAACAGGGGTACAATGAGCAGTTCTTC.

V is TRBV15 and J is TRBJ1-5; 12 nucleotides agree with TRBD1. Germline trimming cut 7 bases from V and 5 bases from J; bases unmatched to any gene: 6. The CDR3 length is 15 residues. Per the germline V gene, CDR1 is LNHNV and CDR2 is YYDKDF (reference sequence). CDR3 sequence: CATTRDRGLYQPQHF. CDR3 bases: TGTGCCACCACCAGGGACAGGGGGCTGTATCAGCCCCAGCATTTT.

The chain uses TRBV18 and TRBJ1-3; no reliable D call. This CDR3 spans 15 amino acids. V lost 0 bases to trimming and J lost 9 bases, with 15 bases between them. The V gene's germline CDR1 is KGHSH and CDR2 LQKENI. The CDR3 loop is CASSPPGILGSTIYF. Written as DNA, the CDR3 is TGTGCCAGCTCACCACCCGGCATCTTGGGGAGCACCATATATTTT.

The CDR3: CASSYSPGGGEAFF. The CDR3, as DNA: TGTGCCAGCAGTTACTCTCCGGGAGGTGGTGAAGCTTTCTTT. The V call is TRBV6-6, the J call TRBJ1-1; D is uncertain. The V and J ends lost 0 bases and 7 bases respectively, with 12 bases between them. The CDR3 loop spans 14 amino acids. Germline V lookup: CDR1 MNHNY, CDR2 SVGAGI (reference sequence).

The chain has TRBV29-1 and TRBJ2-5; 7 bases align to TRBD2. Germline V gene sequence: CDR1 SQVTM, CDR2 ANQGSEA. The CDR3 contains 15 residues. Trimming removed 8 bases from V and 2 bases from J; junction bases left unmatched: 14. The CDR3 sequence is CSSGTINPLQETQYF. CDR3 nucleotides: TGCAGCTCCGGGACTATCAACCCACTACAAGAGACCCAGTACTTC.

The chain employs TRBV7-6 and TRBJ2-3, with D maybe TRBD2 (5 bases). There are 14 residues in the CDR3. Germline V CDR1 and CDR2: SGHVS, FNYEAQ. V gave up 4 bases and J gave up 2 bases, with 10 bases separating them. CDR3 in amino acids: CASSSPADTDTQYF. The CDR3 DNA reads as TGTGCCAGCAGCTCGCCAGCGGACACAGATACGCAGTATTTT.

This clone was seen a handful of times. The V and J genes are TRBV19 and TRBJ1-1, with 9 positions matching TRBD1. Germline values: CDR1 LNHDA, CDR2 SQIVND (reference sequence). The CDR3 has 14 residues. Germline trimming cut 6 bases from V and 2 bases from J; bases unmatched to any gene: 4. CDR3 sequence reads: CASSLQGANTEAFF. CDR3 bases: TGTGCCAGTAGCCTACAGGGGGCCAACACTGAAGCTTTCTTT.

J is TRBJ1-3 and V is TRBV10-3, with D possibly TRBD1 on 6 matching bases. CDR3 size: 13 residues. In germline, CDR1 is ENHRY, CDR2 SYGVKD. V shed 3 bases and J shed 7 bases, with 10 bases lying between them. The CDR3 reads CAISDRGRNTIYF. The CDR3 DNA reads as TGTGCCATCAGTGACAGGGGAAGGAACACCATATATTTT.

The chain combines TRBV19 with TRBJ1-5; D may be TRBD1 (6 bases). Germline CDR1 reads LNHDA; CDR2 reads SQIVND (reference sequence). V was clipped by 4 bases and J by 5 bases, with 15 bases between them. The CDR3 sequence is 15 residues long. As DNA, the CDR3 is TGTGCCAGTAGTAGTCCGCATAACAGGGATCAGCCCCAGCATTTT. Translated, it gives CASSSPHNRDQPQHF.

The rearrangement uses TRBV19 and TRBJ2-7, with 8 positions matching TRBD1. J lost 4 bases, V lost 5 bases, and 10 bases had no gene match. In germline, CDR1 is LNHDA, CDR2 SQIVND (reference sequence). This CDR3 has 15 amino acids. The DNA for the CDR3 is TGTGCCAGTAGTTTTTCAGGACAGGGAAAGTACGAGCAGTACTTC. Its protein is CASSFSGQGKYEQYF.

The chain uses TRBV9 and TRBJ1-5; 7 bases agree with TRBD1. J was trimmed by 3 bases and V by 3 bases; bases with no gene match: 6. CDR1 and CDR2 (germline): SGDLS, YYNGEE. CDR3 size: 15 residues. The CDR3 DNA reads TGTGCCAGCAGCGCCACCGGGACAGACAATCAGCCCCAGCATTTT. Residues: CASSATGTDNQPQHF.

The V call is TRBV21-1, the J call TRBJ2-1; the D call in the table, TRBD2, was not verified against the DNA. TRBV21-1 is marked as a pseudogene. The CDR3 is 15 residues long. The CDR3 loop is CASSHPPSSYNEQFF. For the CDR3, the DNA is TGTGCCAGCAGCCACCCCCCTAGCTCCTACAATGAGCAGTTCTTC.

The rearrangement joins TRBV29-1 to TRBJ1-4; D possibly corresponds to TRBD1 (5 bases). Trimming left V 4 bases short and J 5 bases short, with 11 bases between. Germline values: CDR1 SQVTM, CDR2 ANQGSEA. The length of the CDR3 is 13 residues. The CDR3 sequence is CSVGQGLNEKLFF. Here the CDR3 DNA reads TGCAGCGTTGGGCAGGGACTAAATGAAAAACTGTTTTTT. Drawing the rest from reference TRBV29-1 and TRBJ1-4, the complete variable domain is SAVISQKPSRDICQRGTSLTIQCQVDSQVTMMFWYRQQPGQSLTLIATANQGSEATYESGFVIDKFPISRPNLTFSTLTVSNMSPEDSSIYLCSVGQGLNEKLFFGSGTQLSVL.